The T cell receptor (beta chain) under discussion was sequenced for a study of shared clonotypes between healthy human individuals. The study, taken as a whole, reports: Clonotype sharing among the donors was expected to vary with sequencing depth.

Note on this clone: What it binds is not known.

Sequencing used immunoSEQ multiplex PCR; TCRdb keeps in-frame clones, though not all of them. The data contain roughly 760,000 clones, around 74% of them singletons. This sequence originates from a woman aged 30 to 39 in good health. The sample consisted of memory CD4+ T cells sorted from blood. Documented subset: CD45RA-negative fraction.

CDR3 loop: CASSFRGTNEKLFF. CDR3 DNA sequence: TGTGCCAGCAGCTTCAGGGGTACTAATGAAAAACTGTTTTTT. This chain connects TRBV7-2 to TRBJ1-4; weak D call: TRBD1 (6 bases). The CDR3 consists of 14 residues. The V gene lost 3 bases and the J gene lost 2 bases, with 7 bases spanning the gap. Germline CDR1 is SGHTA and CDR2 is FQGNSA.